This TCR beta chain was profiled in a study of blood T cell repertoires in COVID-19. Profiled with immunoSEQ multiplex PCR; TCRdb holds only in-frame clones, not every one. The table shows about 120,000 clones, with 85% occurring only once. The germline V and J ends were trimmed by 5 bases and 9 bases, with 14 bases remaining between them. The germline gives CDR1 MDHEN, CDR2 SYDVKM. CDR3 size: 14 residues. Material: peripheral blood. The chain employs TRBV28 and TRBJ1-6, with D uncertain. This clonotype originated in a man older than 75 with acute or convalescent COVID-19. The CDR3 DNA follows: TGTGCCAGCAGTCCTAGAGGTCAGAGTTCACCCCTCCACTTT. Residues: CASSPRGQSSPLHF.